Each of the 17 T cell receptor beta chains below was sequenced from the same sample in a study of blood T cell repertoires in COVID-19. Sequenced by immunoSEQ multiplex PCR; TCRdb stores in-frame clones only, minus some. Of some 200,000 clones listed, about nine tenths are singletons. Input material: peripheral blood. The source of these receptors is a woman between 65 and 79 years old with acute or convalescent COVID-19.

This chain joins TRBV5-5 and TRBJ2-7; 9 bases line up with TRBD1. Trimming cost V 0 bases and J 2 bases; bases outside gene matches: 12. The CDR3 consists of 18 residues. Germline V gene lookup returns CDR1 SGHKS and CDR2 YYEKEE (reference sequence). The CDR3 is CASSLATTGTGITYEQYF. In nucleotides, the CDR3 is TGTGCCAGCAGCTTGGCAACTACCGGGACAGGGATCACCTACGAGCAGTACTTC.

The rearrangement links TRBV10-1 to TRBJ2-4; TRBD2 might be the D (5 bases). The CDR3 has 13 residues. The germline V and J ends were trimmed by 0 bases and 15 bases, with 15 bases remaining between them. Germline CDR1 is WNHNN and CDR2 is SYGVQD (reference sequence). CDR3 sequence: CASSESNTGVWYF. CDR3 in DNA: TGCGCCAGCAGTGAGTCGAACACCGGGGTTTGGTACTTC.

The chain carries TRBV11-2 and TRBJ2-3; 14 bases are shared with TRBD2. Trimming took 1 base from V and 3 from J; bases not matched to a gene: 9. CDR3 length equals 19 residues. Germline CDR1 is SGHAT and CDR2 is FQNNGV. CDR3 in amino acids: CASSLARWTSGGRTDTQYF. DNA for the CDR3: TGTGCCAGCAGCTTAGCCCGCTGGACTAGCGGGGGGAGGACAGATACGCAGTATTTT.

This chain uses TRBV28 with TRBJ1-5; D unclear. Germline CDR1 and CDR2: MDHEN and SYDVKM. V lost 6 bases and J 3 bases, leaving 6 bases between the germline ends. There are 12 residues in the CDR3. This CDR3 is CASSGLNQPQHF. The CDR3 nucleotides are TGTGCCAGCAGCGGACTCAATCAGCCCCAGCATTTT.

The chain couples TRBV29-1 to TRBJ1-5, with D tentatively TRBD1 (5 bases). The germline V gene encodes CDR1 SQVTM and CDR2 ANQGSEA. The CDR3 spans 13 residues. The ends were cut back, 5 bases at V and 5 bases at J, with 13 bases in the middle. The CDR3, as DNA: TGCAGCGTTTCCGGCGGGGGGGATCAGCCCCAGCATTTT. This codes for CSVSGGGDQPQHF.

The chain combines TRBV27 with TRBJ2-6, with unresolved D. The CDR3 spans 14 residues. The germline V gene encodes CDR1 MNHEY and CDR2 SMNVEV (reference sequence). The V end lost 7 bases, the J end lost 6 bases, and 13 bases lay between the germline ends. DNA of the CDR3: TGTGCCAGCACTTCCAGGCTATTGGCCAACGTCCTGACTTTC. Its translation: CASTSRLLANVLTF.

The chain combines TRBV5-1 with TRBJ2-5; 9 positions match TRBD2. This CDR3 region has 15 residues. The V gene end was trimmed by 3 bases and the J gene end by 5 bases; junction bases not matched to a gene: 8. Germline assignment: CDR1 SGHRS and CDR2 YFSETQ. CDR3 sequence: CASSSSGVSLETQYF. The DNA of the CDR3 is TGCGCCAGCAGCTCTAGCGGGGTCTCTTTGGAGACCCAGTACTTC. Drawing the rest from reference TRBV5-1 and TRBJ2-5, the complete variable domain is KAGVTQTPRYLIKTRGQQVTLSCSPISGHRSVSWYQQTPGQGLQFLFEYFSETQRNKGNFPGRFSGRQFSNSRSEMNVSTLELGDSALYLCASSSSGVSLETQYFGPGTRLLVL.

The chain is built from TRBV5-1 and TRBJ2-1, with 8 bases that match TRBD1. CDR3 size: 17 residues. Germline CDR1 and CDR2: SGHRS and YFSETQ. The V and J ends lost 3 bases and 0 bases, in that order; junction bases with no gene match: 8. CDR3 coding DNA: TGCGCCAGCAGCTCGGGGAAAGGACAGGGCTCCTACAATGAGCAGTTCTTC. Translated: CASSSGKGQGSYNEQFF.

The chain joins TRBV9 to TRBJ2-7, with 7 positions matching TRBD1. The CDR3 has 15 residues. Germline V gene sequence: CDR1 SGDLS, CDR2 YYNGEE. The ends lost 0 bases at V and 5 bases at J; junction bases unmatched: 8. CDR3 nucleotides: TGTGCCAGCAGCGTAGGTGGACAGGTCTGGAACGAGCAGTACTTC. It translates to CASSVGGQVWNEQYF.

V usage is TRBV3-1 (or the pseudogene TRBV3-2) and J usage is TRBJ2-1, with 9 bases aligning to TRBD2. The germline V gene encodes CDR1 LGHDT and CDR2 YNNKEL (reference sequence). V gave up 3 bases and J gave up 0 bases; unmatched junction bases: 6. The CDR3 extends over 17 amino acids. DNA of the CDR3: TGTGCCAGCAGCCAGTTCTCTAGCGGGGTCTCCTACAATGAGCAGTTCTTC. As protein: CASSQFSSGVSYNEQFF.

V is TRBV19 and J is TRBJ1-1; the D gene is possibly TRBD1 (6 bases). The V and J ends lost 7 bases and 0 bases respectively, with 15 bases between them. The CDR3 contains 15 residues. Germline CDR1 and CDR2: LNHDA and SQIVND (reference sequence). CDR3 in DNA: TGTGCCAGTACCAACACAGGGTACTTGAACACTGAAGCTTTCTTT. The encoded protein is CASTNTGYLNTEAFF.

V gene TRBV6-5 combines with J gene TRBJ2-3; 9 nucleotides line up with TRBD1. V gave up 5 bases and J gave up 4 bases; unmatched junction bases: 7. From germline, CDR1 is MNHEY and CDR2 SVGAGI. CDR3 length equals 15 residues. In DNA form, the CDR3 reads TGTGCCAGCAGTATCCGGGACAGGGCCTCAGATACGCAGTATTTT. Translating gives CASSIRDRASDTQYF.

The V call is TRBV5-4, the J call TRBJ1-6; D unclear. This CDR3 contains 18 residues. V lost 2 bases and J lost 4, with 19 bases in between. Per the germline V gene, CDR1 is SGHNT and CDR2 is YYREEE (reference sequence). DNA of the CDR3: TGTGCCAGCAGCTTATTTATGGGCGGGAACCTTTATAATTCACCCCTCCACTTT. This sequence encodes CASSLFMGGNLYNSPLHF.

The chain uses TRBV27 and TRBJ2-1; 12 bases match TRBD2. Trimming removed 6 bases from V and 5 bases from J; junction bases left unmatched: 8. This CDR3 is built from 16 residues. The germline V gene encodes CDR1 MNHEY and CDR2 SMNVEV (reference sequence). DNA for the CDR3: TGTGCCAGCAGGCTAGCGGGAGGGCCCCTTAACAATGAGCAGTTCTTC. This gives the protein CASRLAGGPLNNEQFF.

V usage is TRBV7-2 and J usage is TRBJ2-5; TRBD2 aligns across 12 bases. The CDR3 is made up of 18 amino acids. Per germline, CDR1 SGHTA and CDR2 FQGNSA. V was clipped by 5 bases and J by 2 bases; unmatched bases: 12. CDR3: CASSPVLAGGPEQETQYF. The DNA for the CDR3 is TGTGCCAGCAGCCCCGTCCTAGCGGGGGGGCCGGAACAAGAGACCCAGTACTTC.

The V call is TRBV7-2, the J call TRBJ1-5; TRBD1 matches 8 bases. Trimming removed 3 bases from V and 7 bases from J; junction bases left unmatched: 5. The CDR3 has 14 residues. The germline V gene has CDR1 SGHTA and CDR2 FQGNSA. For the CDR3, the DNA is TGTGCCAGCAGCTTCGGACAGGGTGGCCAGCCCCAGCATTTT. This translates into CASSFGQGGQPQHF.

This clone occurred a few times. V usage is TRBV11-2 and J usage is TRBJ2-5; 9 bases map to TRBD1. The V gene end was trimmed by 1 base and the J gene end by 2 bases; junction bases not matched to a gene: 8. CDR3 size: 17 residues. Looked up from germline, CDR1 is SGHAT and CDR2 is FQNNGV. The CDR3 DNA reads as TGTGCCAGCAGCTTAGGAACCGGGACAGGGATGCAAGAGACCCAGTACTTC. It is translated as CASSLGTGTGMQETQYF.